The source of this T cell receptor (beta chain) is a study of low-dose radiotherapy and immunotherapy resistance in tumors (dated by TCRdb to the early 2020s). About the study as a whole: In Cohort 1, each fraction delivered 0.5 Gy every 2 weeks, and the prescribed total PTV dose was 6.5 Gy. Cohort 2 received 1 Gy per fraction every two weeks, with a total of 13 Gy over 26 weeks. Patients took aspirin 300 mg orally once daily for four cycles, starting on cycle 1 day 1. The trial did not randomize participants into treatment groups. Cyclophosphamide 200 mg/m2 was administered intravenously every two weeks, one day before each radiation and immunotherapy administration. Nivolumab and ipilimumab were both given intravenously, with nivolumab at a 240 mg flat dose every two weeks and ipilimumab at 1 mg/kg every six weeks. Eight patients were included in the translational analysis: three from the first dose cohort and the first five from the second dose cohort.

In light of the paper, this sample's time point label describes: before trial treatment. Donors were enrolled in RACIN, a single-arm phase I dose-escalation trial combining nivolumab, ipilimumab, aspirin, low-dose cyclophosphamide and low-dose radiotherapy. Eligible patients had advanced, TIL-negative solid tumors. This clonotype came up many times. The target of this receptor is not known. Qualities for individual bases were not recorded, and no much larger clone is one base off. First-strand cDNA was synthesized using Superscript III and a set of TRAV- and TRBV-specific primers, so that both TCRalpha and TCRbeta chains were covered. A roughly 18-cycle PCR with Phusion amplified the TCRs, pairing a constant-region primer with the adapter that was attached to the V primers. The isolated mRNA was amplified using the MessageAmp II aRNA Amplification Kit, with in vitro transcription performed for about 15 hours at 37 degrees C. The Dynabeads mRNA DIRECT Purification Kit was used to isolate the mRNA for TCR sequencing. Indexed Illumina adapters were added in a second roughly 25-cycle Phusion PCR, and the resulting products were purified with AMPure XP beads. Deep sequencing of TCRalpha and TCRbeta libraries was performed on an Illumina MiniSeq instrument. From the authors' description of their analysis: Using custom Perl scripts, TCR sequences encoding the same protein were pooled, out-of-frame sequences were removed, and the abundance of each clonotype was computed. Any TCR sequence backed by just one read was left out of the analysis. Repertoire metrics included Shannon entropy, Gini index, clonality, richness, and frequency of TCRs shared between repertoires. The raw public data were reprocessed by TCRdb itself: fastp quality trimming at Q25, MiXCR clonotype calling, in-frame beta chains only. Records with the same CDR3 protein are collapsed into one entry carrying the most frequent genes and DNA. TCRdb, not the authors, supplied the V and J calls. This sample comprises about 89,000 distinct CDR3 sequences, more than 7.5% of them detected only once. The top ten clones comprise around 0.97% of the sample.

The sequencing used PBMCs, collected before treatment. This receptor was taken from a male donor with prostate cancer.

The CDR3 region: CASSVGTMNEQFF. The DNA is TGCGCCAGCAGCGTTGGGACTATGAATGAGCAGTTCTTC. This sequence uses TRBV5-1 and TRBJ2-1; 7 nucleotides in the junction match TRBD2. CDR1 is given as SGHRS and CDR2 as YFSETQ, both from the germline V gene. The junction shows trimming of 4 bases on V and 7 bases on J, and the gene matches do not reach 5 bases of it. The CDR3 holds 13 amino acids from the cysteine to the phenylalanine. Just CDR3 DNA is preserved here, 39 bases in frame from base 1.